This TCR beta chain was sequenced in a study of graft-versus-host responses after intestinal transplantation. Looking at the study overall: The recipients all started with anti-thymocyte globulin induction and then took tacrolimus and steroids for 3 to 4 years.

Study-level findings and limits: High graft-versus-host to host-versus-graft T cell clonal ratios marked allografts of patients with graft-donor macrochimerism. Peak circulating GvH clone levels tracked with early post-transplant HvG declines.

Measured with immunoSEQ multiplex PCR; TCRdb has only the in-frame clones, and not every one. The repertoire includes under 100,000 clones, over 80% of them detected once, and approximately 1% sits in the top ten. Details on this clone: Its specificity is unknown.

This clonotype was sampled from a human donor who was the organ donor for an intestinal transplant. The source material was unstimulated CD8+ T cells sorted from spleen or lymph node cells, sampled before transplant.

Here the CDR3 DNA reads TGTGCCAGCAGTCCCCCGGGGACCGGGGAGCTGTTTTTT. It encodes CASSPPGTGELFF. J is TRBJ2-2 and V is TRBV25-1; TRBD2 might be the D (5 bases). Germline CDR1 MGHDK, CDR2 SYGVNS. V dropped 5 bases and J dropped 5 bases, with 9 bases sitting between them. CDR3 length: 13 amino acids. Variable domain in full (rest from reference TRBV25-1 and TRBJ2-2): EADIYQTPRYLVIGTGKKITLECSQTMGHDKMYWYQQDPGMELHLIHYSYGVNSTEKGDLSSESTVSRIRTEHFPLTLESARPSHTSQYLCASSPPGTGELFFGEGSRLTVL.